This T cell receptor (beta chain) was profiled in a study of OX40 agonist ivuxolimab in advanced cancers. Broader study findings: Average numbers of expanded clones were greater in CD8+ T cells than in CD4+.

Libraries were prepared by immunoSEQ multiplex PCR; TCRdb keeps only in-frame clonotypes and omits some of them. Counted here are roughly 70,000 clones, about 91% occurring once; the ten biggest clones make up less than 0.65%. For this clone: Its specificity is unknown.

This TCR came from an adult with an advanced solid tumor such as melanoma, head and neck, liver or kidney cancer. Sequences were derived from CD4+ or CD8+ T cells sorted from blood, sampled in a trial of the OX40 agonist ivuxolimab.

The CDR3 nucleotides are TGCGCCAGACTGGGGACTAGCATCCCCCACCGGGAGACCCAGTACTTC. It specifies CARLGTSIPHRETQYF. The chain is built from TRBV10-2 and TRBJ2-5; 9 bases fit TRBD2. Germline values: CDR1 WSHSY, CDR2 SAAADI. J gave up 5 bases and V 9 bases, and 16 bases lay outside the gene matches. This CDR3 spans 16 amino acids.